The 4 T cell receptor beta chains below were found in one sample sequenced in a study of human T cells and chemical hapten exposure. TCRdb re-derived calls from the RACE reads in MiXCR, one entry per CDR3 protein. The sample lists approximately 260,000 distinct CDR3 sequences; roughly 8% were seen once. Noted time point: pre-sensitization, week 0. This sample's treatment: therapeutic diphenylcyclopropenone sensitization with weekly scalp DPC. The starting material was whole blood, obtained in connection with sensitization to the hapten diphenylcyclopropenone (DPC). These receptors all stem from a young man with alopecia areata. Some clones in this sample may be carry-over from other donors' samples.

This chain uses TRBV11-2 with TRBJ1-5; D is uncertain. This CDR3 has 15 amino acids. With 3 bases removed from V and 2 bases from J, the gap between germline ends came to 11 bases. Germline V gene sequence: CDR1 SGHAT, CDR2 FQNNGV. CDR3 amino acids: CASSFSGLGNQPQHF. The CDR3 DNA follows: TGTGCCAGCAGCTTCTCAGGTTTAGGCAATCAGCCCCAGCATTTT.

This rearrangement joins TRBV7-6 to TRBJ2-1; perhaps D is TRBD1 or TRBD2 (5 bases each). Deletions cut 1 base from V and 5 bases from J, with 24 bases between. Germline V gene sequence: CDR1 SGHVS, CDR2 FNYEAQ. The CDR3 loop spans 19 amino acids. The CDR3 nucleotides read TGTGCCAGCAGCTTAGTCAAGTATGGGTGGGGGAGAACAAACAATGAGCAGTTCTTC. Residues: CASSLVKYGWGRTNNEQFF.

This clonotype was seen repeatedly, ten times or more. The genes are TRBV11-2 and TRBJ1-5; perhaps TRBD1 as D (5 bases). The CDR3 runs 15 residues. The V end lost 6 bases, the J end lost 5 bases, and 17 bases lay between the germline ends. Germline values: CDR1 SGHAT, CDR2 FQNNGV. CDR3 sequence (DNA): TGTGCCAGCAGGGCGGACACGGGAGGACATCAGCCCCAGCATTTT. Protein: CASRADTGGHQPQHF. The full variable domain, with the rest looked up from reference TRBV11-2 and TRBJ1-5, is EAGVAQSPRYKIIEKRQSVAFWCNPISGHATLYWYQQILGQGPKLLIQFQNNGVVDDSQLPKDRFSAERLKGVDSTLKIQPAKLEDSAVYLCASRADTGGHQPQHFGDGTRLSIL.

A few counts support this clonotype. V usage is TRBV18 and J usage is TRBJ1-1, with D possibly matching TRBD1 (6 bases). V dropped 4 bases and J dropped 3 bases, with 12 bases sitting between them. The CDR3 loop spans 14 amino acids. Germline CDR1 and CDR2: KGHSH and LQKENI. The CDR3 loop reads CASSLPDRYTEAFF. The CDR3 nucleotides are TGTGCCAGCTCACTGCCAGACAGGTACACTGAAGCTTTCTTT.